This entry is about one TCR beta chain. Its antigen is not known. Sequence at one end of the junction differs from germline and may be a read error. The study sequenced cultured CD4+ T cell DNA using the Oncomine TCR Beta short-read assay. Each CDR3 protein is one row after TCRdb ran MiXCR on the PCR reads. Of fewer than 15,000 distinct CDR3 sequences listed, roughly two fifths are singletons. The CDR3 extends over 15 amino acids. From germline, CDR1 is SQVTM and CDR2 ANQGSEA. Treatment: roughly 10-day PBMC culture with coronavirus spike peptide pools or control peptides (ViraFEST assay). This entry is derived from a study of vaccination and CD4 T cells after COVID-19. General observations from the study: In convalescent patients, a median roughly 86% of reactive clones appeared only post-vaccination.

The specimen was CD4+ T cells from blood, cultured in vitro. The chain is built from TRBV29-1 and TRBJ1-1; TRBD1 matches 10 bases. This TCR was sampled from a human donor who had recovered from COVID-19. CDR3 region: CSVEDRGRRNTEAFF. The CDR3 coding sequence is TGCAGCGTAGAAGACAGGGGGCGAAGGAACACTGAAGCTTTCTTT.